The T cell receptor (beta chain) under discussion was sequenced for a study of blood T cell repertoires in COVID-19. On the study more broadly: The cDNA or gDNA used as material had been derived from T cells, B-cell-depleted T cells, or PBMCs.

In the original analysis: Amplification from reference gene primers served as the basis for estimated nucleated cell counts. Only in-frame clones appear in the TCRdb table, and some are missing; sequencing was by immunoSEQ multiplex PCR. The V and J calls and clone size are taken from that table; D and trimming were inferred from the DNA. Of about 68,000 clones listed, roughly 88% are singletons. This CDR3 has 15 amino acids. Looked up from germline, CDR1 is SNHLY and CDR2 is FYNNEI. Unmatched junction bases numbered 3, after V lost 5 bases and J lost 2 bases. This sequence was found in a young man with acute or convalescent COVID-19. The sample was peripheral blood. The chain uses TRBV2 and TRBJ2-1; 10 positions agree with TRBD1. The CDR3 spells CASSRQGATYNEQFF. Here the CDR3 DNA reads TGTGCCAGCAGTCGACAGGGGGCCACCTACAATGAGCAGTTCTTC.